This T cell receptor beta chain was captured by sequencing in a study of shared clonotypes between healthy human individuals. The donors were adults (healthy and HIV-negative) with no recent acute infections or vaccinations. Over several immunoSEQ plates, each subset's genomic DNA was distributed in even portions. Sequenced by immunoSEQ multiplex PCR; TCRdb stores in-frame clones only, minus some. This table holds 450,000 to 600,000 clones, 79% found once. The sequenced sample was PBMCs. This clonotype was obtained from a woman aged 40 to 50 in good health. Some clones in this sample may be carry-over from other donors' samples.

DNA of the CDR3: TGTGCCAGCAGCTTATCAGGACTAAACGAGCAGTACTTC. Amino acid sequence: CASSLSGLNEQYF. This chain uses TRBV11-2 with TRBJ2-7, with D possibly being TRBD2 (6 bases). The CDR3 loop spans 13 amino acids. Looked up from germline, CDR1 is SGHAT and CDR2 is FQNNGV. V was trimmed by 2 bases and J by 5 bases, leaving 10 bases between them.